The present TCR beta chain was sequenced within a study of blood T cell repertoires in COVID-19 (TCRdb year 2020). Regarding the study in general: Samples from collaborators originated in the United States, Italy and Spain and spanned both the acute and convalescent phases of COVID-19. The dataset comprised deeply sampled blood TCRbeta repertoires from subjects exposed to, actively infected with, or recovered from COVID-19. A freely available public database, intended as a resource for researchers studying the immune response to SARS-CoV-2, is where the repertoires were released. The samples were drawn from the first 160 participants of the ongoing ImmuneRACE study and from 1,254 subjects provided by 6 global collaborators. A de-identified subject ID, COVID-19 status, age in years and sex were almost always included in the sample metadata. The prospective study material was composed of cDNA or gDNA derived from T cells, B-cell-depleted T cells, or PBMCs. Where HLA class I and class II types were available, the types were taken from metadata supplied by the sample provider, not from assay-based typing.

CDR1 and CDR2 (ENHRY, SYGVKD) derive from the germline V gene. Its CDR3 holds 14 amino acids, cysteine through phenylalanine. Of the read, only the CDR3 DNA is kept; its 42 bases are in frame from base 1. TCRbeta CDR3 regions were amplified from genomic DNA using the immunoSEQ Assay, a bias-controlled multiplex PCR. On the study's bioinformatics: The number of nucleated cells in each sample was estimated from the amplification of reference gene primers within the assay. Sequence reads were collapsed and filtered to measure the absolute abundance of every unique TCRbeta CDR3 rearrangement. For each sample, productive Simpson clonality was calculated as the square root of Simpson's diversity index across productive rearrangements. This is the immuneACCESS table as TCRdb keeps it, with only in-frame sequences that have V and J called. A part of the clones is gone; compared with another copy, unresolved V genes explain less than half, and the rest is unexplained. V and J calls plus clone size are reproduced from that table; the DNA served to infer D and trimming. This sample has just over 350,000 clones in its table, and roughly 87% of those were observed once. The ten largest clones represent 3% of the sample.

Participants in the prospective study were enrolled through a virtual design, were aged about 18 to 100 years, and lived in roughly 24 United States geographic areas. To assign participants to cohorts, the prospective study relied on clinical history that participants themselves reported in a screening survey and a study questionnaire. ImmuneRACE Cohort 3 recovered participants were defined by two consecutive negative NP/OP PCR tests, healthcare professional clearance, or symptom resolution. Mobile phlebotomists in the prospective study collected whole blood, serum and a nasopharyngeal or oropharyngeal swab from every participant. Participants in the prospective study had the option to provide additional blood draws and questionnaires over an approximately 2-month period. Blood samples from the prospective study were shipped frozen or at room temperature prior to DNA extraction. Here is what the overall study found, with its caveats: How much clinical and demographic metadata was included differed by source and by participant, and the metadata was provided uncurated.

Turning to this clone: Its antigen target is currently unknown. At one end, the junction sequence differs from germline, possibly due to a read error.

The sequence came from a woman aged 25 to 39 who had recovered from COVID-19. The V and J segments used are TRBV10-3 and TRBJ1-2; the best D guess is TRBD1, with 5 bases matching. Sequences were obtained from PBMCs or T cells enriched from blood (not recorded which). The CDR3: CAITEGQGKGGYTF. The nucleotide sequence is TGTGCCATCACTGAGGGCCAGGGAAAGGGTGGCTACACCTTC.